This is a list of T cell receptor beta chains from one sample in a study of spatial heterogeneity in lung cancer. TCRdb processed the 5' RACE reads anew with MiXCR; each CDR3 protein has one entry. The table lists around 30,000 distinct CDR3 sequences, roughly 6% of them singletons. The source was PBMCs, collected at follow-up. All receptors come from a male donor with early-stage non-small cell lung cancer. Both conserved end residues are part of each CDR3. D genes are given only for firm matches. Where a row states a size, it is once, few, many or the class of an expanded clone; other rows omit it.

D: TRBD1; J: TRBJ1-1; size: many; length: 16; V: TRBV6-2/TRBV6-3; CDR3: CASSRRDRGNHTEAFF; DNA: TGTGCCAGCAGTCGCCGGGACAGGGGAAATCACACTGAAGCTTTCTTT
D: .; J: TRBJ2-4; size: many; length: 12; V: TRBV29-1; CDR3: CSVSGQWNIQYF; DNA: TGCAGCGTGTCCGGACAGTGGAACATTCAGTACTTC
D: TRBD1; J: TRBJ2-1; size: many; length: 13; V: TRBV29-1; CDR3: CSVAPTGTNEQFF; DNA: TGCAGCGTCGCCCCGACAGGGACAAATGAGCAGTTCTTC
D: TRBD1; J: TRBJ2-1; size: .; length: 15; V: TRBV9; CDR3: CASSTGQGRDNEQFF; DNA: TGTGCCAGCAGCACCGGACAGGGGAGGGACAATGAGCAGTTCTTC
D: TRBD1; J: TRBJ1-5; size: .; length: 14; V: TRBV7-9; CDR3: CASSRQGEYQPQHF; DNA: TGTGCCAGCAGCCGACAGGGGGAATATCAGCCCCAGCATTTT
D: .; J: TRBJ1-6; size: many; length: 13; V: TRBV20-1; CDR3: CSAQASYNSPLHF; DNA: TGCAGTGCCCAGGCCTCCTATAATTCACCCCTCCACTTT
D: .; J: TRBJ2-7; size: .; length: 14; V: TRBV6-2/TRBV6-3; CDR3: CASSYASGENEQYF; DNA: TGTGCCAGCAGTTACGCCTCCGGGGAAAACGAGCAGTACTTC
D: .; J: TRBJ1-1; size: many; length: 15; V: TRBV20-1; CDR3: CSAVESRQAGTEAFF; DNA: TGCAGTGCCGTAGAGAGCAGACAGGCCGGCACTGAAGCTTTCTTT
D: .; J: TRBJ1-5; size: many; length: 14; V: TRBV6-2/TRBV6-3; CDR3: CASSFGGSNQPQHF; DNA: TGTGCCAGCAGTTTCGGGGGCTCCAATCAGCCCCAGCATTTT
D: TRBD1; J: TRBJ1-3; size: many; length: 13; V: TRBV10-3; CDR3: CAIFRGTGNTIYF; DNA: TGTGCCATCTTCAGGGGGACAGGAAACACCATATATTTT
D: TRBD1; J: TRBJ1-5; size: .; length: 17; V: TRBV6-2/TRBV6-3; CDR3: CASSYSLAPGGNQPQHF; DNA: TGTGCCAGCAGTTATTCGCTCGCCCCAGGGGGGAATCAGCCCCAGCATTTT
D: TRBD1; J: TRBJ1-5; size: many; length: 16; V: TRBV6-5; CDR3: CASSKRQGYSNQPQHF; DNA: TGTGCCAGCAGTAAACGACAGGGTTATAGCAATCAGCCCCAGCATTTT